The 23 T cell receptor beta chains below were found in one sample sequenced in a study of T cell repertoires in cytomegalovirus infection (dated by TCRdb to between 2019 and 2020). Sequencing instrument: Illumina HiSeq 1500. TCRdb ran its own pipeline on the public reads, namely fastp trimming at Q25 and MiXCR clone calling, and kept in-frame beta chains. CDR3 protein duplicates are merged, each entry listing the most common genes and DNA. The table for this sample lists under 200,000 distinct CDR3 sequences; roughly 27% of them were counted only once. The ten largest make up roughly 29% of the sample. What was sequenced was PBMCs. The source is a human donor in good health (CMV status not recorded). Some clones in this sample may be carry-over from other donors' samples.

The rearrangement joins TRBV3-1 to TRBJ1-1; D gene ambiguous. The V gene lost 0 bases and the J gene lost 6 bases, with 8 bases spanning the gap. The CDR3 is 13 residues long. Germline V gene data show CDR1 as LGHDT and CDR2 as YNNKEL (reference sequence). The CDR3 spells CASSQELGSEAFF. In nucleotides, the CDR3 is TGTGCCAGCAGCCAAGAATTAGGGTCTGAAGCTTTCTTT.

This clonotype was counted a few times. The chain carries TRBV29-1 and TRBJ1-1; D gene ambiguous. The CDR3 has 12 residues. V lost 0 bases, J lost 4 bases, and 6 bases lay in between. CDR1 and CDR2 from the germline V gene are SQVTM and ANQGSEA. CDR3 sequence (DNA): TGCAGCGTTGAAGAGGGCGTCACTGAAGCTTTCTTT. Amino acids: CSVEEGVTEAFF.

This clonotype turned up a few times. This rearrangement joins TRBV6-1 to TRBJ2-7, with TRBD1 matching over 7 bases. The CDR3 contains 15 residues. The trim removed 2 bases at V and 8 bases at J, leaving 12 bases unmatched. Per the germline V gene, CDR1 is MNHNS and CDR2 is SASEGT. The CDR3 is CASSELGDSGLKQYF. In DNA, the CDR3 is TGTGCCAGCAGTGAATTAGGGGACAGCGGTTTGAAGCAGTACTTC.

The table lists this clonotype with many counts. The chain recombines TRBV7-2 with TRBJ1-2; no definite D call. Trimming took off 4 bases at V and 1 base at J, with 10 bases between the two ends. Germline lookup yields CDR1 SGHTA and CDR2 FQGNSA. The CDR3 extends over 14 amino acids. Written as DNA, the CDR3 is TGTGCCAGCAGCTACGGCCTGAGTAACTATGGCTACACCTTC. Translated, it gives CASSYGLSNYGYTF.

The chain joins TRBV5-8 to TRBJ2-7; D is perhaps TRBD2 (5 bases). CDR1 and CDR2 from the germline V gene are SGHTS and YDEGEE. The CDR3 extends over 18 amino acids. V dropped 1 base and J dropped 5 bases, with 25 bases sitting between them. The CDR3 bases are TGTGCCAGCAGCTTGAAAACAACCGCACTAGTGAGCGTCGACGAGCAGTACTTC. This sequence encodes CASSLKTTALVSVDEQYF.

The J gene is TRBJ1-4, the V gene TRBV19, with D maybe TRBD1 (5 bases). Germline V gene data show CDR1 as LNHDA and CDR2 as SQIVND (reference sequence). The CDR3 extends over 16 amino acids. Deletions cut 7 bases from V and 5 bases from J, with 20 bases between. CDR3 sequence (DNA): TGTGCCAGTACCGATCCCCCTCGGGGCAAGAATGAAAAACTGTTTTTT. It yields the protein CASTDPPRGKNEKLFF.

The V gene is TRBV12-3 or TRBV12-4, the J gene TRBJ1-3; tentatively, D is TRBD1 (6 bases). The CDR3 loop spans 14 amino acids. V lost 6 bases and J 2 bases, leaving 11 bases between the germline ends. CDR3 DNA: TGTGCCAGCAGCGCCTGGGGGCCTGGAAACACCATATATTTT. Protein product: CASSAWGPGNTIYF.

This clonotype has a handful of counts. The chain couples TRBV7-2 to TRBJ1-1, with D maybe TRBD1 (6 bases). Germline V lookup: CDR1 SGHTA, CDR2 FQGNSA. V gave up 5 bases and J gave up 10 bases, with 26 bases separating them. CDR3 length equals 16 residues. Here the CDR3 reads CASSPEGVGVRARAFF. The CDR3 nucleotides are TGTGCCAGCAGCCCAGAGGGGGTTGGAGTGAGAGCGAGAGCTTTCTTT.

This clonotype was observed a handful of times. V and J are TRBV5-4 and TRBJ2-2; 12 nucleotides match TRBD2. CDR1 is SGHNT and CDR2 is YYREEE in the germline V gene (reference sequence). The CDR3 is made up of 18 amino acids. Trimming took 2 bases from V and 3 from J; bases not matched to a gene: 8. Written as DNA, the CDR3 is TGTGCCAGCAGCTTTGCCGGTCTAGCGGGGGGGTACACCGGGGAGCTGTTTTTT. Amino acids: CASSFAGLAGGYTGELFF.

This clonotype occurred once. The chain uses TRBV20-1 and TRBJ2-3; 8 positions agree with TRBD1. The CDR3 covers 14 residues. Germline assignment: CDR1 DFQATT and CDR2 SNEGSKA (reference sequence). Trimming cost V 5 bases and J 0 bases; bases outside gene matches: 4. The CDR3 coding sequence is TGCAGTGCTGGTCGGGACAGGAGCACAGATACGCAGTATTTT. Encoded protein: CSAGRDRSTDTQYF.

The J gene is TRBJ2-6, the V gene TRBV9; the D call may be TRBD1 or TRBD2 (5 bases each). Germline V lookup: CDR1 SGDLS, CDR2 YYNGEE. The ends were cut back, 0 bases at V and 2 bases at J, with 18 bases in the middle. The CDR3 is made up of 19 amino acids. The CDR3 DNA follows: TGTGCCAGCAGCGTAGCTACAGGACTCGACTCTGCTGGGGCCAACGTCCTGACTTTC. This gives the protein CASSVATGLDSAGANVLTF.

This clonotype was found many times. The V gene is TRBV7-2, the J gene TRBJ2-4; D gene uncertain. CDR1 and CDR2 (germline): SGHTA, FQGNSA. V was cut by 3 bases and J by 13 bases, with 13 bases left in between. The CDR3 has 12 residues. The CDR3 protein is CASSFARDRQYF. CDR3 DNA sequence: TGTGCCAGCAGCTTTGCCCGCGACCGGCAGTACTTC.

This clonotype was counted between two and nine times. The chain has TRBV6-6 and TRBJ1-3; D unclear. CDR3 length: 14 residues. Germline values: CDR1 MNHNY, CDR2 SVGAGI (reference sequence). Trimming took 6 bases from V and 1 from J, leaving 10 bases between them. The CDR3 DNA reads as TGTGCCAGCAGCCCCCTTGGTTCTGGAAACACCATATATTTT. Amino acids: CASSPLGSGNTIYF.

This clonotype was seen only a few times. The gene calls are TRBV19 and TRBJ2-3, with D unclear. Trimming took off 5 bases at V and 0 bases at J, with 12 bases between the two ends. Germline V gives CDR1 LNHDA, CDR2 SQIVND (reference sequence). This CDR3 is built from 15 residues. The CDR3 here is CASSPRRPSTDTQYF. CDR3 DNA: TGTGCCAGTAGTCCCCGGCGGCCTAGCACAGATACGCAGTATTTT.

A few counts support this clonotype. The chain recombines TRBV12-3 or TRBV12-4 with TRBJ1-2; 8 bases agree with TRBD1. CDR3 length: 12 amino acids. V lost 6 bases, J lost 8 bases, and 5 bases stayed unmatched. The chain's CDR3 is CASREGDRGYTF. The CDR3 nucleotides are TGTGCCAGCAGGGAAGGGGACAGGGGCTACACCTTC.

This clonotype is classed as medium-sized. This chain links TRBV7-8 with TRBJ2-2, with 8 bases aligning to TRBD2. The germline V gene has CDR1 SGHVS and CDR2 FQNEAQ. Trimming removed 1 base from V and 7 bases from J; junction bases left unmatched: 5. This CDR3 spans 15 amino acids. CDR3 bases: TGTGCCAGCAGCTTAGACGGCGGGGGGATCGGGGAGCTGTTTTTT. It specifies CASSLDGGGIGELFF.

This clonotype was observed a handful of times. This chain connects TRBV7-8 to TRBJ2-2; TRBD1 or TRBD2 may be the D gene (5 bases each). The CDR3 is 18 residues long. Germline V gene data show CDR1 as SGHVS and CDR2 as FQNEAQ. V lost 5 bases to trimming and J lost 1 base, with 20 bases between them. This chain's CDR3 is CASSVGTGRALNTGELFF. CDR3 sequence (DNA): TGTGCCAGCAGCGTAGGGACGGGCCGGGCCCTGAACACCGGGGAGCTGTTTTTT.

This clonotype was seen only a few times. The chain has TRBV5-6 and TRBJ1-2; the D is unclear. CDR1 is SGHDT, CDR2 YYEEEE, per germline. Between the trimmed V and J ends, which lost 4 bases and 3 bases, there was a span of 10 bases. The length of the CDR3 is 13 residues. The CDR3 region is CASSGGRDYGYTF. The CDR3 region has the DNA TGTGCCAGCAGCGGAGGTAGGGACTATGGCTACACCTTC.

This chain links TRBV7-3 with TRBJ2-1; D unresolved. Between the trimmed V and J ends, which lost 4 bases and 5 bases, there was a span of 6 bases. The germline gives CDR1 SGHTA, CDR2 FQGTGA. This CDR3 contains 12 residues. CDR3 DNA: TGTGCCAGCAGCTCCAGCAACAATGAGCAGTTCTTC. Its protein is CASSSSNNEQFF.

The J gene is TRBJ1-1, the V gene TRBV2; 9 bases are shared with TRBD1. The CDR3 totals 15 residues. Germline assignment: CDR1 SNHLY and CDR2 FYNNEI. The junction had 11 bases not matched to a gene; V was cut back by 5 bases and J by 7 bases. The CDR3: CASSWDRVGKSEAFF. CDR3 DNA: TGTGCCAGCAGTTGGGACAGGGTTGGTAAGAGTGAAGCTTTCTTT. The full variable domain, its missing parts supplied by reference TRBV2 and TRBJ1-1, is EPEVTQTPSHQVTQMGQEVILRCVPISNHLYFYWYRQILGQKVEFLVSFYNNEISEKSEIFDDQFSVERPDGSNFTLKIRSTKLEDSAMYFCASSWDRVGKSEAFFGQGTRLTVV.

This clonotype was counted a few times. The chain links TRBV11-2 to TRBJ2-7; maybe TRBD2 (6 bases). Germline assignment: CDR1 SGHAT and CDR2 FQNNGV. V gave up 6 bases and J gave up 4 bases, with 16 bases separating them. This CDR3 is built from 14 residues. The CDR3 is CASSISREAYEQYF. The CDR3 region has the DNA TGTGCCAGCAGTATCAGCAGGGAGGCGTACGAGCAGTACTTC.

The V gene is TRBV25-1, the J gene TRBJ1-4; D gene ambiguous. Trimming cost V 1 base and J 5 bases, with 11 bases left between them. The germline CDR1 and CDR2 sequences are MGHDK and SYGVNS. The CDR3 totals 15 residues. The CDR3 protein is CASSELEEENEKLFF. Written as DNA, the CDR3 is TGTGCCAGCAGTGAATTGGAGGAAGAAAATGAAAAACTGTTTTTT.

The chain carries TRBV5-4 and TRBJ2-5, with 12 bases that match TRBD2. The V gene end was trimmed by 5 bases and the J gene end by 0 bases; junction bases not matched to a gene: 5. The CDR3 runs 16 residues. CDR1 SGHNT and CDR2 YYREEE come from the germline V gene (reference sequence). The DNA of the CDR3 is TGTGCCAGCAGGACTAGCGGGGGCATGTACCAAGAGACCCAGTACTTC. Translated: CASRTSGGMYQETQYF.